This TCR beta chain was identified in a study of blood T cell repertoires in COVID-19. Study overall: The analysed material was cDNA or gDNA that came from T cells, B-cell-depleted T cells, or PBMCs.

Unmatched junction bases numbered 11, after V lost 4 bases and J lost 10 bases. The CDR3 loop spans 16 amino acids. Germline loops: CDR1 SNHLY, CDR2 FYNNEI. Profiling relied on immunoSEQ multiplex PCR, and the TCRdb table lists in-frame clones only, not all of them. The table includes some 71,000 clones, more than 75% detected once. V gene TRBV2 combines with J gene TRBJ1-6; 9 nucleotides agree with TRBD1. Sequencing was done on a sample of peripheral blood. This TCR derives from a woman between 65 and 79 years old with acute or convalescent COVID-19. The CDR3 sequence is CASSARVDRGGSPLHF. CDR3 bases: TGTGCCAGCAGTGCGCGAGTGGACAGGGGCGGGTCACCCCTCCACTTT.